This TCR beta chain was documented in a study of early T cells in non-severe SARS-CoV-2 infection. For the study at large: Chains were not paired, and sequencing was done on bulk RNA from unsorted whole blood.

General study findings and limits: Clonotype matching in VDJdb favored anti-spike CD8 responses and did not capture private and CD4 specificities.

This clonotype was recorded at least ten times. Its antigen is unknown. Each cDNA molecule carried a unique molecular identifier. TCRdb recomputed calls from the 5' RACE reads with MiXCR, one row per CDR3 protein. Of 95,000 to 120,000 distinct CDR3 sequences listed, over 10% are singletons. Sequenced material: whole blood. The sequence derives from an adult who was a healthcare worker with PCR-confirmed SARS-CoV-2 infection or an uninfected control (not recorded which).

The CDR3 loop is CSVDGLAGVGSFDNEQFF. The CDR3 DNA is TGCAGCGTCGACGGACTAGCGGGAGTGGGCTCGTTCGACAATGAGCAGTTCTTC. V usage is TRBV29-1 and J usage is TRBJ2-1; 13 bases match TRBD2. The germline V gene encodes CDR1 SQVTM and CDR2 ANQGSEA. The V segment lost 6 bases and the J segment 5 bases; nucleotides outside the gene matches: 16. The CDR3 runs 18 residues.